This TCR beta chain appears in the sequencing data of a study of Ad26.COV2.S vaccination and SARS-CoV-2 variants. With regard to this clone: What it recognizes is unknown.

The CDR3 is made up of 15 amino acids. The V and J ends lost 6 bases and 0 bases respectively, with 13 bases between them. CDR1 is MNHEY and CDR2 is SVGAGI in the germline V gene. The table came from immunoSEQ multiplex PCR; TCRdb's copy has only in-frame clones and leaves some out. The sample records 43,000 or so clones, about 83% being singletons. Study results and limitations: Participants in the vaccine arm had higher spike-specific TCR breadth; placebo recipients had lower. Vaccine and placebo recipients had similar non-spike TCR breadth.

The chain has TRBV6-5 and TRBJ2-3; D might be TRBD1 (6 bases). This TCR was recovered from a human donor who had recovered from COVID-19. The sequencing here drew on peripheral blood, taken after recovery from COVID-19. For the CDR3, the DNA is TGTGCCAGCAGCCGACAGGCCCTAAGCACAGATACGCAGTATTTT. Residues: CASSRQALSTDTQYF.